Described below is a single T cell receptor beta chain sequence and its context. Its antigen remains unknown. This entry belongs to a study of early T cells in non-severe SARS-CoV-2 infection. Overall study context: Sequencing targeted bulk RNA from unsorted whole blood, leaving chains unpaired.

Study-wide results and caveats: Reliance on VDJdb matching favored anti-spike CD8 responses; private and CD4 specificities were missed.

Trimming left V 8 bases short and J 6 bases short, with 13 bases between. The length of the CDR3 is 12 residues. In the library, individual cDNA molecules carried attached unique molecular identifiers. TCRdb recomputed calls from the 5' RACE reads with MiXCR, one row per CDR3 protein. This sample carries about 71,000 distinct CDR3 sequences, 9.5% to 15% of them seen once, and the ten largest clones take less than 3.5%. The clonotype comes from an adult who was a healthcare worker with PCR-confirmed SARS-CoV-2 infection or an uninfected control (not recorded which). This chain uses TRBV12-3 or TRBV12-4 with TRBJ1-2; D might be TRBD1 (5 bases). This specimen was whole blood, taken at baseline. CDR3 amino acids: CASSAGSHGYTF. As DNA, the CDR3 is TGTGCCAGCTCGGCAGGGTCTCATGGCTACACCTTC.